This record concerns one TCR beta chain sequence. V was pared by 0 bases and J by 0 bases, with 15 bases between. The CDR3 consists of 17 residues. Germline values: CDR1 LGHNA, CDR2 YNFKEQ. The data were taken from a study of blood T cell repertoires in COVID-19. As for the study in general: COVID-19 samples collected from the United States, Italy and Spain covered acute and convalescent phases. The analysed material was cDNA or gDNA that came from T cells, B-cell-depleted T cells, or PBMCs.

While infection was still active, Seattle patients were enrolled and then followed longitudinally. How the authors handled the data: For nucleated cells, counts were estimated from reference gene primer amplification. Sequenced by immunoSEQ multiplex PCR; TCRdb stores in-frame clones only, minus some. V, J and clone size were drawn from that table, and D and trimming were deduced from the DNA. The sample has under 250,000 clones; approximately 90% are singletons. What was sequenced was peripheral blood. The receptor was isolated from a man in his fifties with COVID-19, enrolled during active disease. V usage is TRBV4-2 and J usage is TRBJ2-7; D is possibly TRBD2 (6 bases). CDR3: CASSQDTRSGPSYEQYF. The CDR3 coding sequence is TGTGCCAGCAGCCAAGATACCCGGAGCGGGCCCTCCTACGAGCAGTACTTC.